This passage covers 2 T cell receptor beta chains from one sample sequenced in a study of blood T cells in healthy people across ages. Alongside a J-beta primer mix, a sample-barcoded 5' primer served in a second PCR lasting roughly 7 to 12 cycles. TCRdb passed the 5' RACE reads through MiXCR, listing each CDR3 protein once. This sample has hundreds of thousands of distinct CDR3 sequences, with roughly 53% found just once. The sample taken for sequencing was blood. The source of these receptors is a man aged 55 to 69 in good health.

The rearrangement links TRBV20-1 to TRBJ2-1; D not resolved. CDR3 length: 11 amino acids. Trimming left V 3 bases short and J 5 bases short, with 5 bases between. CDR1 DFQATT and CDR2 SNEGSKA come from the germline V gene (reference sequence). Here the CDR3 DNA reads TGCAGTGCTAGCAACAACAATGAGCAGTTCTTC. Its protein is CSASNNNEQFF.

This chain connects TRBV5-1 to TRBJ1-6; 12 nucleotides match TRBD1. The CDR3 runs to 16 residues. Germline V gene lookup returns CDR1 SGHRS and CDR2 YFSETQ. The V gene end was trimmed by 7 bases and the J gene end by 5 bases; junction bases not matched to a gene: 7. The CDR3 protein is CASCRGTGGDNSPLHF. In DNA form, the CDR3 reads TGCGCCAGCTGCCGAGGGACAGGGGGCGATAATTCACCCCTCCACTTT.